The sequence of this T cell receptor beta chain was determined in a study of T cell responses to AZD1222 COVID-19 vaccine (dated by TCRdb to the early 2020s). Regarding the study in general: A total of about 240 trial participants underwent TCR sequencing, of whom some 210 received two doses of AZD1222 and some 25 received two doses of the MenACWY control vaccine. Trial participants were enrolled by age into 18-55, 56-69 and 70-plus year subgroups, with approximately 150, 30 and 60 TCR-sequenced participants respectively. Study-level results and caveats: Participants were mostly white British and included more females than males, and it was suggested by the authors that clonal diversity may have been underestimated. Nearly half of unique spike-specific TCRs reportedly recognized epitopes outside regions mutated in the B.1.351 and B.1.1.7 variants. After two AZD1222 doses, both the breadth and the depth of spike-specific TCRs were significantly higher than at day 0 and than in MenACWY recipients. CD4 TCRs associated with the vaccine covered the entire spike protein, and the dominant responses were in regions 160-218 and 743-854. Because no day 14 peak-response samples were available, the repertoires could be characterized only after the peak T cell response. The 56-69-year group was small, and its depth increase did not reach significance, likely because of low power. Only five to seven AZD1222 recipients were SARS-CoV-2 seropositive at baseline, limiting conclusions about previously exposed vaccinees.

This clone was seen just once. The specificity of this receptor is unknown. Per-base qualities were not stored, and no clone one base away is much larger. Taken from cysteine to phenylalanine, the CDR3 has 15 residues. The CDR3 DNA has 45 bases and is translated from base 1. A distance of 10 bases separates the germline ends of V and J, which lose 0 bases and 2 bases respectively. CDR1 LNHNV and CDR2 YYDKDF are derived from the germline V gene (reference sequence). The label giving this sample's time point can be read as: baseline before first vaccination. The sample's treatment or condition label is to be understood as: meningococcal conjugate vaccine given as trial control. Vaccinee samples were obtained from the UK trials COV001 and COV002, which included a single-blind randomized controlled phase 2/3 trial of AZD1222 (ChAdOx1 nCoV-19) in healthy adults. For TCRbeta chain sequencing, PBMC samples from trial participants were taken at day 0 and at day 28 after the second dose.

The CDR3 regions of human TCRbeta chains were subjected to immunosequencing. The published analysis was carried out like this. TCRs in the repertoires were matched against a reference library of SARS-CoV-2-specific TCRs that had been generated with the MIRA antigen-specificity platform. Breadth meant the fraction of unique TCRs that were SARS-CoV-2-associated, whereas depth meant the fraction of total T cells that were SARS-CoV-2-associated. Using the MIRA data, each spike-specific TCR was mapped to the spike region that the TCR reacts to and placed in a CD4 or CD8 class. Log10-transformed breadth and depth values were compared by one-way ANOVA with Sidak's multiple comparisons tests. Held by TCRdb, this immuneACCESS table contains in-frame sequences only and omits some clones. Under half of the omission traces to an unresolved V gene where checked; the cause of the rest is unknown. V and J calls and clone size follow that table, whereas D and trimming were derived from the DNA. The sample table holds about 92,000 clones, of which around 90% were seen once. The ten most abundant clones make up around 10% of the sample.

The receptor was derived from an adult in good health. The sample here was peripheral blood, taken on day 0 of MenACWY control vaccination. The chain employs TRBV15 and TRBJ1-1; there is no confident call for the D gene. CDR3 sequence: CATSRDVGPNTEAFF. The base sequence is TGTGCCACCAGCAGAGATGTAGGGCCCAACACTGAAGCTTTCTTT.